This entry describes one TCR beta chain. The sample comes from a study of glioma-infiltrating T cells after dendritic cell vaccination. The primer mix had 60 V beta and 13 J beta primers. The assay was immunoSEQ multiplex PCR, and TCRdb's table has in-frame clones only and misses some. The table lists 110,000 or so clones, around 89% of them singletons. CDR3 size: 13 residues. Trimming cost V 5 bases and J 0 bases, with 7 bases left between them. The germline V gene has CDR1 SEHNR and CDR2 FQNEAQ (reference sequence). Time point reported: after dendritic cell vaccination, including at tumor progression/relapse.

The sequencing used blood, collected after dendritic cell vaccination. The chain recombines TRBV7-9 with TRBJ1-1; D unclear. The sequence came from a human donor with glioblastoma. CDR3 sequence (DNA): TGTGCCAGCAGCCCCACGGTGAACACTGAAGCTTTCTTT. Protein: CASSPTVNTEAFF.